This TCR beta chain was documented in a study of T cell changes during pregnancy in multiple sclerosis. Sequencing used immunoSEQ multiplex PCR; TCRdb keeps in-frame clones, though not all of them. Here the sample spans 93,000 or so clones, roughly nine tenths being singletons. The sequencing here drew on peripheral blood, taken after pregnancy. This clonotype originated in a female donor with multiple sclerosis, enrolled in a pregnancy study.

CDR3 residues: CASSRTGTGDQPQHF. DNA for the CDR3: TGCGCCAGCAGCCGCACCGGGACAGGGGATCAGCCCCAGCATTTT. This rearrangement joins TRBV5-1 to TRBJ1-5; 10 positions agree with TRBD1. Germline CDR1 and CDR2: SGHRS and YFSETQ. This CDR3 spans 15 amino acids. The V gene end was trimmed by 4 bases and the J gene end by 5 bases; junction bases not matched to a gene: 6. Full variable domain (missing parts from reference TRBV5-1 and TRBJ1-5): KAGVTQTPRYLIKTRGQQVTLSCSPISGHRSVSWYQQTPGQGLQFLFEYFSETQRNKGNFPGRFSGRQFSNSRSEMNVSTLELGDSALYLCASSRTGTGDQPQHFGDGTRLSIL.